This is a list of T cell receptor beta chains from one sample in a study of blood T cell repertoires in COVID-19. Libraries were prepared by immunoSEQ multiplex PCR; TCRdb keeps only in-frame clonotypes and omits some of them. This table has around 370,000 clones, more than 75% appearing once. What was sequenced was peripheral blood. The receptors originated from a woman aged 50 to 60 with COVID-19, enrolled during active disease. CDR3s include the opening cysteine and the closing phenylalanine or tryptophan. The D gene is left open where the match is weak. The size entry is marked missing in some rows and otherwise reads once, few, many or a size class.

D gene	V gene	clone size	J gene	CDR3 DNA	CDR3 protein
TRBD2	TRBV3-1/TRBV3-2	NA	TRBJ2-1	TGTGCCAGCAGCCAAGATGTAGCGGGAGCTAGGAGCTCCTACAATGAGCAGTTCTTC	CASSQDVAGARSSYNEQFF
TRBD1	TRBV27	NA	TRBJ1-1	TGTGCCAGCCGGGCTGGGACAGGGGCCGAGAACACTGAAGCTTTCTTT	CASRAGTGAENTEAFF
NA	TRBV5-4	NA	TRBJ2-1	TGTGCCAGCAGCACCCAACCGGGAATACGGAGAAACAATGAGCAGTTCTTC	CASSTQPGIRRNNEQFF
TRBD2	TRBV4-1	NA	TRBJ2-1	TGCGCCAGCAGCCATCAACTTAGGTGGGAGGGCCCCAATGAGCAGTTCTTC	CASSHQLRWEGPNEQFF
NA	TRBV5-1	NA	TRBJ2-3	TGCGCCAGCAGCTCCACAGGGAGTGGCACAGATACGCAGTATTTT	CASSSTGSGTDTQYF
TRBD2	TRBV5-1	few	TRBJ2-1	TGCGCCAGCAGCTTGGTGCCCGGGACTAGCGGGAGACCTGAGCAGTTCTTC	CASSLVPGTSGRPEQFF
NA	TRBV19	NA	TRBJ2-5	TGTGCCGGTAGCGGAGACCCTGGGGAGACCCAGTACTTC	CAGSGDPGETQYF
TRBD2	TRBV5-4	NA	TRBJ2-1	TGTGCCAGCAGCTTCACTAGCGGGAGTTGGGGCGAGCAGTTCTTC	CASSFTSGSWGEQFF
NA	TRBV7-2	NA	TRBJ2-1	TGTGCCAGCAGCGCGAACCGCGGCTCCTACAATGAGCAGTTCTTC	CASSANRGSYNEQFF
TRBD2	TRBV9	once	TRBJ2-7	TGTGCCAGCAGCGCCGGGACTAGGGGAGACTACGAGCAGTACTTC	CASSAGTRGDYEQYF
TRBD1	TRBV5-1	NA	TRBJ1-5	TGCGCCAGCAGCTTGTGGACAGGGGGCGACCAGCCCCAGCATTTT	CASSLWTGGDQPQHF
TRBD1	TRBV27	few	TRBJ1-6	TGTGCCAGCAGTTTCGACAGGGATAATTCACCCCTCCACTTT	CASSFDRDNSPLHF
TRBD1	TRBV7-8	NA	TRBJ1-6	TGTGCCAGCAGCGCAAGGACAGGGAGCTCCTATAATTCACCCCTCCACTTT	CASSARTGSSYNSPLHF
NA	TRBV19	NA	TRBJ2-1	TGTGCCAGTAGTATGGGGAGGTACAATGAGCAGTTCTTC	CASSMGRYNEQFF
NA	TRBV7-2	NA	TRBJ1-5	TGTGCCAGCAGCTTAGGGTCGGGGGAGACGTGGCCCCAGCATTTT	CASSLGSGETWPQHF
NA	TRBV6-1	once	TRBJ1-1	TGTGCCAGCAGTGATCCCCGGAGGGAGAGATTGAACACTGAAGCTTTCTTT	CASSDPRRERLNTEAFF
NA	TRBV6-5	once	TRBJ1-1	TGTGCCAGCAGACGACAGGCCAACACTGAAGCTTTCTTT	CASRRQANTEAFF
TRBD2	TRBV25-1	NA	TRBJ2-3	TGTGCCAGCAACATAGGCGGGGGAAGCACAGATACGCAGTATTTT	CASNIGGGSTDTQYF
TRBD2	TRBV4-2	few	TRBJ2-1	TGTGCCAGCAGCCGGCGGACTAGCGGGATTCTGGGCAATGAGCAGTTCTTC	CASSRRTSGILGNEQFF
NA	TRBV9	NA	TRBJ1-6	TGTGCCAGCAGCGTAGAGGCCAGGGCAAATTCACCCCTCCACTTT	CASSVEARANSPLHF
NA	TRBV27	NA	TRBJ1-5	TGTGCCAGCAGTCCGTTAGGGGGTCTGCAAAATCAGCCCCAGCATTTT	CASSPLGGLQNQPQHF
TRBD2	TRBV9	NA	TRBJ2-3	TGTGCCAGCAAAAGGGGAGGGAGCACAGATACGCAGTATTTT	CASKRGGSTDTQYF
NA	TRBV10-2	NA	TRBJ1-5	TGCGCCAGCAGTGAGTTTACCGGGAGTCATCGCAATCAGCCCCAGCATTTT	CASSEFTGSHRNQPQHF
NA	TRBV18	NA	TRBJ1-1	TGTGCCAGCTCACCACCGGCAGGGGAGTCGGACACTGAAGCTTTCTTT	CASSPPAGESDTEAFF
TRBD1	TRBV4-1	NA	TRBJ1-1	TGCGCCAGCAGCCAAGATGGGGGGACAGGGCTGAACACTGAAGCTTTCTTT	CASSQDGGTGLNTEAFF
TRBD1	TRBV5-1	NA	TRBJ2-5	TGCGCCAGCAGCTGGACGGGACAGGCCCAAGAGACCCAGTACTTC	CASSWTGQAQETQYF
NA	TRBV6-6	NA	TRBJ2-2	TGTGCCAGCAGTGCACAGGAGAACACCGGGGAGCTGTTTTTT	CASSAQENTGELFF
NA	TRBV30	NA	TRBJ2-1	TGTGCCTGGGCCACGAACCTAGCAGTTGAGCAGTTCTTC	CAWATNLAVEQFF
TRBD2	TRBV13	NA	TRBJ2-7	TGTGCCAGCAGCACAACTAGCGGGAAAACCTACGAGCAGTACTTC	CASSTTSGKTYEQYF
NA	TRBV2	NA	TRBJ2-1	TGTGCCACCCAGAATGAGCAGTTCTTC	CATQNEQFF
TRBD2	TRBV29-1	NA	TRBJ2-5	TGCAGCGTTGAAGATAGAGCGGGAGTGTCCCAGTACTTC	CSVEDRAGVSQYF
TRBD1	TRBV3-1/TRBV3-2	once	TRBJ1-1	TGTGCCAGCAGACCCGGGACAGGGACTCACACTGAAGCTTTCTTT	CASRPGTGTHTEAFF
NA	TRBV7-9	NA	TRBJ1-1	TGTGCCAGCAGCTTAGCGCTCGGGGTGAACACTGAAGCTTTCTTT	CASSLALGVNTEAFF
TRBD1	TRBV6-2/TRBV6-3	NA	TRBJ2-7	TGTGCCAGCAGTAGAACGGACAGGGTCTTGTACGAGCAGTACTTC	CASSRTDRVLYEQYF
NA	TRBV14	NA	TRBJ2-5	TGTGCCAGCAGCCAAGGGCCACAGGGGACCCAGTACTTC	CASSQGPQGTQYF
TRBD1	TRBV27	NA	TRBJ2-7	TGTGCCAGCAGTTTAACAGGGGGCAGGTACGAGCAGTACTTC	CASSLTGGRYEQYF
NA	TRBV28	NA	TRBJ1-1	TGTGCCAGCAGTTTTACAGGGTCGGGCACTGAAGCTTTCTTT	CASSFTGSGTEAFF
NA	TRBV3-1/TRBV3-2	NA	TRBJ2-1	TGTGCCAGCAGCCAAGGCGGCATGCGCATTTACAATGAGCAGTTCTTC	CASSQGGMRIYNEQFF
TRBD1	TRBV18	NA	TRBJ1-5	TGTGCCAGCTCACCCGACAGGGGCAGTCAGCCCCAGCATTTT	CASSPDRGSQPQHF
NA	TRBV9	NA	TRBJ1-1	TGTGCCAGCAGCCCCCACATGAACACTGAAGCTTTCTTT	CASSPHMNTEAFF
TRBD1	TRBV7-9	few	TRBJ1-2	TGTGCCAGCAGCTTAGTAGGGGACAGGGGGCCTTTGCGCGTAGGCTACACCTTC	CASSLVGDRGPLRVGYTF
TRBD2	TRBV7-6	NA	TRBJ2-1	TGTGCCAGCAGCTTAACCGCGACTAGCTTTTCCTACAATGAGCAGTTCTTC	CASSLTATSFSYNEQFF
NA	TRBV4-1	NA	TRBJ2-7	TGCGCCAGCAGCCAAGATCTGGCAGGCTCCTACGAGCAGTACTTC	CASSQDLAGSYEQYF